Sequencing of this TCR beta chain was carried out in a study of CD8+ T cells in alopecia areata. Study-wide findings and caveats: Clonality exceeded that of normal scalp in lesional scalp, most notably in alopecia totalis/universalis.

cDNA serving as the sequencing template came from extracted, reverse transcribed RNA. Method: immunoSEQ multiplex PCR; TCRdb's copy keeps in-frame clones and lacks some. The sample includes about 98,000 clones, nearly 45% of them seen just once. The CDR3 totals 13 residues. Germline assignment: CDR1 SQVTM and CDR2 ANQGSEA. V trimming: 6 bases; J trimming: 4 bases; junction bases outside the gene matches: 7. This clone was found a few times. Its target is not known. The sequenced material came from CD4+ T cells sorted from blood. This TCR was sampled from a human donor with alopecia areata. V gene TRBV29-1 combines with J gene TRBJ1-1; TRBD1 matches 8 bases. CDR3: CSVEGQEGTEAFF. The CDR3 DNA is TGCAGCGTCGAGGGACAGGAGGGCACTGAAGCTTTCTTT.